Following are 11 T cell receptor beta chains from one sample sequenced in a study of blood T cell repertoires in COVID-19. The method was immunoSEQ multiplex PCR; TCRdb's version includes in-frame clones alone and lacks a portion of them. This table holds under 350,000 clones, around 89% found once. Sequenced sample: peripheral blood. The receptors were gathered from a man in his forties with acute or convalescent COVID-19.

The V gene is TRBV30, the J gene TRBJ1-5; 9 bases align to TRBD1. Germline assignment: CDR1 GTSNPN and CDR2 SVGIG (reference sequence). The V and J ends lost 0 bases and 7 bases, in that order; junction bases with no gene match: 4. This CDR3 is built from 14 residues. Here the CDR3 reads CAWSVRTGDQPQHF. In DNA form, the CDR3 reads TGTGCCTGGAGTGTACGGACAGGGGACCAGCCCCAGCATTTT.

The V gene is TRBV14, the J gene TRBJ2-1, with TRBD1 matching over 7 bases. Germline V gene sequence: CDR1 SGHDN, CDR2 FVKESK. The CDR3 covers 12 residues. V trimming: 4 bases; J trimming: 11 bases; junction bases outside the gene matches: 5. For the CDR3, the DNA is TGTGCCAGCAGCCCCGGGACAGCAAAGCAGTTCTTC. Its translation is CASSPGTAKQFF.

The genes are TRBV2 and TRBJ2-7; 7 bases line up with TRBD1. Unmatched junction bases numbered 7, after V lost 7 bases and J lost 4 bases. The V gene's germline CDR1 is SNHLY and CDR2 FYNNEI. The CDR3 spans 13 residues. The chain's CDR3 is CASTNRGGYEQYF. In DNA, the CDR3 is TGTGCCAGCACTAACAGGGGTGGTTACGAGCAGTACTTC.

CDR3 DNA: TGTGCCAGCAGTTCTTACGCGGGACAGGGGGCAGGTGGCGGGGAGCTGTTTTTT. This encodes CASSSYAGQGAGGGELFF. The chain joins TRBV27 to TRBJ2-2, with 12 nucleotides matching TRBD1. CDR3 length: 18 residues. Germline trimming cut 4 bases from V and 7 bases from J; bases unmatched to any gene: 13. Germline V gives CDR1 MNHEY, CDR2 SMNVEV (reference sequence).

The genes are TRBV14 and TRBJ2-1; perhaps TRBD2 as D (5 bases). This CDR3 has 13 amino acids. Trimming stripped 7 bases from V and 10 bases from J, with 17 bases between. Germline lookup yields CDR1 SGHDN and CDR2 FVKESK. CDR3 in amino acids: CASTQRGLREQFF. The CDR3 DNA follows: TGTGCCAGCACCCAGAGAGGGTTACGAGAGCAGTTCTTC.

This clone was detected only a few times. This chain uses TRBV5-5 with TRBJ1-1; a weak D match, TRBD1 (6 bases). Deletions cut 4 bases from V and 1 base from J, with 14 bases between. The CDR3 is made up of 15 amino acids. The germline gives CDR1 SGHKS, CDR2 YYEKEE (reference sequence). The CDR3 nucleotides read TGTGCCAGCAGCCCCAAACGGGACACGAACACTGAAGCTTTCTTT. Translated: CASSPKRDTNTEAFF.

Notes on this clone: The same CDR3 is also encoded by other DNA sequences in this sample. V and J are TRBV2 and TRBJ1-1, with D perhaps TRBD1 (5 bases). V dropped 2 bases and J dropped 2 bases, with 9 bases sitting between them. CDR1 and CDR2 (germline): SNHLY, FYNNEI. CDR3 length: 14 residues. The CDR3 DNA follows: TGTGCCAGCAGTGAACAGGGTGGTAACACTGAAGCTTTCTTT. This translates into CASSEQGGNTEAFF.

The rearrangement joins TRBV11-2 to TRBJ1-1, with 9 bases that match TRBD1. The trim removed 4 bases at V and 5 bases at J, leaving 2 bases unmatched. This CDR3 spans 13 amino acids. CDR1 SGHAT and CDR2 FQNNGV come from the germline V gene. CDR3 in DNA: TGTGCCAGCAGCTGGACAGGGGATACTGAAGCTTTCTTT. Translated: CASSWTGDTEAFF.

The rearrangement joins TRBV7-9 to TRBJ2-5; 8 bases line up with TRBD1. The V gene end was trimmed by 11 bases and the J gene end by 5 bases; junction bases not matched to a gene: 13. The CDR3 sequence is 14 residues long. CDR1 is SEHNR, CDR2 FQNEAQ, per germline (reference sequence). The CDR3 region is CASGVGQGGETQYF. The CDR3 region has the DNA TGTGCCTCTGGGGTCGGACAGGGAGGCGAGACCCAGTACTTC. Filled out from reference TRBV7-9 and TRBJ2-5, the complete variable domain reads DTGVSQNPRHKITKRGQNVTFRCDPISEHNRLYWYRQTLGQGPEFLTYFQNEAQLEKSRLLSDRFSAERPKGSFSTLEIQRTEQGDSAMYLCASGVGQGGETQYFGPGTRLLVL.

V and J are TRBV10-3 and TRBJ2-7; tentatively, D is TRBD1 (6 bases). Germline CDR1 is ENHRY and CDR2 is SYGVKD. The CDR3 is made up of 14 amino acids. The ends were cut back, 1 base at V and 5 bases at J, with 12 bases in the middle. CDR3 protein: CAISEYQTGNEQYF. The CDR3 nucleotides are TGTGCCATCAGTGAGTATCAAACAGGGAACGAGCAGTACTTC.

V and J are TRBV7-6 and TRBJ2-1, with D perhaps TRBD2 (7 bases). The V end lost 8 bases, the J end lost 8 bases, and 10 bases lay between the germline ends. Looked up from germline, CDR1 is SGHVS and CDR2 is FNYEAQ. The CDR3 is 11 residues long. The CDR3 spells CASRGAHEQFF. CDR3 nucleotide sequence: TGTGCCAGCCGGGGGGCCCATGAGCAGTTCTTC.